This TCR beta chain was recovered during a study of radiotherapy plus CTLA-4 blockade in lung cancer. On the study more broadly: Disease control was achieved by 31% of patients, and objective responses by 18%. The study, taken as a whole, reports: Reports identified early blood T cell clone dynamics, with interferon-beta, as the best response predictor.

Concerning this clone: Its antigen is undetermined.

Trimming stripped 8 bases from V and 0 bases from J, with 14 bases between. From germline, CDR1 is MNHNS and CDR2 SASEGT. The CDR3 covers 15 residues. Some clones are missing from TCRdb's copy, which holds only in-frame ones; the method was immunoSEQ multiplex PCR. The table shows around 80,000 clones, with less than 85% occurring only once. This material consisted of peripheral blood, taken from a patient treated with radiotherapy plus ipilimumab. The rearrangement uses TRBV6-1 and TRBJ2-1; D unclear. The TCR sequence derives from a human donor with non-small cell lung cancer whose response to radiotherapy plus ipilimumab could not be evaluated. CDR3 sequence (DNA): TGTGCCAGCCAAACCGAGGAGCTCTCCTACAATGAGCAGTTCTTC. This gives the protein CASQTEELSYNEQFF.